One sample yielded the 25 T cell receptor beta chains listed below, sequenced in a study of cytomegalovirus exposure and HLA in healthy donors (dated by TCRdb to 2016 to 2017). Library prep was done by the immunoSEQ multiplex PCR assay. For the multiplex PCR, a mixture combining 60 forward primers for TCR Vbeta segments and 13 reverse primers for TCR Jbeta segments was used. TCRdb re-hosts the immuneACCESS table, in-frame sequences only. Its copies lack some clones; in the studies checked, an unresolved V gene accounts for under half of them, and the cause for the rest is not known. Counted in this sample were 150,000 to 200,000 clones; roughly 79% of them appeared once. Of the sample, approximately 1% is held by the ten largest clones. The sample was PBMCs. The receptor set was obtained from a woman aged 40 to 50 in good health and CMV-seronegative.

CDR3 protein: CASSWSQVEQYF. DNA for the CDR3: TGTGCCAGCAGTTGGTCGCAGGTCGAGCAGTACTTC. The chain couples TRBV6-1 to TRBJ2-7, with unresolved D. CDR3 length: 12 residues. With 5 bases removed from V and 6 bases from J, the gap between germline ends came to 11 bases. The germline CDR1 and CDR2 sequences are MNHNS and SASEGT.

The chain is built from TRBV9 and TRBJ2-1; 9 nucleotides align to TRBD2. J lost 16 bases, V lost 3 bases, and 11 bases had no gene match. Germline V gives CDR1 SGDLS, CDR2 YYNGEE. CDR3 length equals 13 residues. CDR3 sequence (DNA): TGTGCCAGCAGCGAGTGGGGTGCGGGAGGGCTTTTCTTC. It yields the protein CASSEWGAGGLFF. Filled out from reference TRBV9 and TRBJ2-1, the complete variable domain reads DSGVTQTPKHLITATGQRVTLRCSPRSGDLSVYWYQQSLDQGLQFLIQYYNGEERAKGNILERFSAQQFPDLHSELNLSSLELGDSALYFCASSEWGAGGLFFGPGTRLTVL.

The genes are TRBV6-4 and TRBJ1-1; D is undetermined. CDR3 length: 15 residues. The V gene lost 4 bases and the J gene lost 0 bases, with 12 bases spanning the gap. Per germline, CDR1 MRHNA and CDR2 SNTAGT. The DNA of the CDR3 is TGTGCCAGCAGTGCGCGAGGCCACGTGAACACTGAAGCTTTCTTT. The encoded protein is CASSARGHVNTEAFF.

CDR3 nucleotide sequence: TGTGCCAGCAGCCCCACCGAGGGCGGTCACTACGAGCAGTACTTC. Its protein is CASSPTEGGHYEQYF. V usage is TRBV9 and J usage is TRBJ2-7; D possibly corresponds to TRBD2 (5 bases). CDR1 and CDR2 (germline): SGDLS, YYNGEE. The CDR3 is 15 amino acids. Deletions cut 4 bases from V and 3 bases from J, with 17 bases between. The full variable domain, completed using reference TRBV9 and TRBJ2-7, is DSGVTQTPKHLITATGQRVTLRCSPRSGDLSVYWYQQSLDQGLQFLIQYYNGEERAKGNILERFSAQQFPDLHSELNLSSLELGDSALYFCASSPTEGGHYEQYFGPGTRLTVT.

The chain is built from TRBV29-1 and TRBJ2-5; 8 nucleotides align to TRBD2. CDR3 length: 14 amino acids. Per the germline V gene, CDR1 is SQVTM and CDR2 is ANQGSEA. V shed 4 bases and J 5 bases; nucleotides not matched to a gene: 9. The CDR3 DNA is TGCAGCGTTGCCGGGGGGGGGTTCGGGGAGACCCAGTACTTC. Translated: CSVAGGGFGETQYF. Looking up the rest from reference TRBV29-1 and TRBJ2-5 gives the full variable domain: SAVISQKPSRDICQRGTSLTIQCQVDSQVTMMFWYRQQPGQSLTLIATANQGSEATYESGFVIDKFPISRPNLTFSTLTVSNMSPEDSSIYLCSVAGGGFGETQYFGPGTRLLVL.

In DNA form, the CDR3 reads TGTGCCAGCTCACCAACACAGGGAGCGGATGGCTACACCTTC. Residues: CASSPTQGADGYTF. The V and J genes are TRBV18 and TRBJ1-2, with TRBD1 as a possible D gene (6 bases). This CDR3 is built from 14 residues. The germline gives CDR1 KGHSH, CDR2 LQKENI. The V gene lost 2 bases and the J gene lost 6 bases, with 13 bases spanning the gap.

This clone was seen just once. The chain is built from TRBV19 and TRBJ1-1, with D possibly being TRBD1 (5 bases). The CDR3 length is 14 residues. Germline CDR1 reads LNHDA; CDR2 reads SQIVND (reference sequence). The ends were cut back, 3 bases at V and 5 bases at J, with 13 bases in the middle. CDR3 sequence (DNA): TGTGCCAGTAGTATTCGGGGGGATGGAACTGAAGCTTTCTTT. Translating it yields CASSIRGDGTEAFF. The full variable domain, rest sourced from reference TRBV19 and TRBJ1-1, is DGGITQSPKYLFRKEGQNVTLSCEQNLNHDAMYWYRQDPGQGLRLIYYSQIVNDFQKGDIAEGYSVSREKKESFPLTVTSAQKNPTAFYLCASSIRGDGTEAFFGQGTRLTVV.

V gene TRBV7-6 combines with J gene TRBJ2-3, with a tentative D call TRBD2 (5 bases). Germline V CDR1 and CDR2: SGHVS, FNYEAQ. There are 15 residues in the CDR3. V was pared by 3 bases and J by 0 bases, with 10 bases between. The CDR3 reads CASSFSRGSTDTQYF. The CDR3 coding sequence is TGTGCCAGCAGCTTTTCTAGAGGGAGCACAGATACGCAGTATTTT.

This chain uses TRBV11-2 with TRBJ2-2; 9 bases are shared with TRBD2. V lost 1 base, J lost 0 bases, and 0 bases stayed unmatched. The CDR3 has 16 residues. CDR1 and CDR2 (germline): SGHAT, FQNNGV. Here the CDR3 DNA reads TGTGCCAGCAGCTTAGCTAGCGGGACGAACACCGGGGAGCTGTTTTTT. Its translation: CASSLASGTNTGELFF.

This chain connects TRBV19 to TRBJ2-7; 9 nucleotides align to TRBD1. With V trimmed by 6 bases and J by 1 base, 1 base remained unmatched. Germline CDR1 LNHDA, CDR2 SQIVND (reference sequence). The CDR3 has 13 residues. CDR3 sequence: CASRGTGSYEQYF. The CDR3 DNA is TGTGCCAGTAGGGGGACAGGGTCCTACGAGCAGTACTTC.

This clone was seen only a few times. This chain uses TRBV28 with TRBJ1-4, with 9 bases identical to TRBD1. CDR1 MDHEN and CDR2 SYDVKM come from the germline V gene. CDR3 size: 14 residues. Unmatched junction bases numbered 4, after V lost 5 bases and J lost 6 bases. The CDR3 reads CASSPGDRDEKLFF. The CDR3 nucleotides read TGTGCCAGCAGTCCTGGGGACAGGGATGAAAAACTGTTTTTT.

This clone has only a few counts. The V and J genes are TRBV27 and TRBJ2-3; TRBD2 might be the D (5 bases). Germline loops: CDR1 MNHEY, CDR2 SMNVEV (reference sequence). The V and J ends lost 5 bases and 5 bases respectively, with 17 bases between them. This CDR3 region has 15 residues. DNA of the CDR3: TGTGCCAGCAGTCCCTTCGACTACCTGGGAGATACGCAGTATTTT. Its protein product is CASSPFDYLGDTQYF.

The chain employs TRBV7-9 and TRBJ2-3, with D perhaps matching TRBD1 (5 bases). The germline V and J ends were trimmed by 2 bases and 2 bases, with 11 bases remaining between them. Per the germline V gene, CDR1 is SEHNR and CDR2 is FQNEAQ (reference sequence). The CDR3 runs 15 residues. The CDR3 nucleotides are TGTGCCAGCAGCTTATTAACAGGAAACACAGATACGCAGTATTTT. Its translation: CASSLLTGNTDTQYF.

The CDR3 DNA reads TGTGCCAGTAGTATACAGGGGGCGTACTATGGCTACACCTTC. Translating it yields CASSIQGAYYGYTF. The J gene is TRBJ1-2, the V gene TRBV19; TRBD1 agrees at 8 bases. There are 14 residues in the CDR3. V lost 2 bases to trimming and J lost 3 bases; unmatched junction nucleotides: 2. Looked up from germline, CDR1 is LNHDA and CDR2 is SQIVND (reference sequence).

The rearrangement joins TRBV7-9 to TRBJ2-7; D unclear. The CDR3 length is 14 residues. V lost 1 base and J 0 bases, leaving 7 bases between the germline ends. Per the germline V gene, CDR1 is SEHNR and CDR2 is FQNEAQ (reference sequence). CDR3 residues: CASSLGQDSYEQYF. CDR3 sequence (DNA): TGTGCCAGCAGCTTAGGGCAGGACTCCTACGAGCAGTACTTC.

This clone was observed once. The CDR3 reads CSVQGPQRGELFF. For the CDR3, the DNA is TGCAGCGTACAGGGACCCCAACGCGGGGAGCTGTTTTTT. The chain uses TRBV29-1 and TRBJ2-2; D is perhaps TRBD1 (6 bases). V lost 6 bases, J lost 7 bases, and 15 bases lay in between. Per germline, CDR1 SQVTM and CDR2 ANQGSEA. The CDR3 extends over 13 amino acids.

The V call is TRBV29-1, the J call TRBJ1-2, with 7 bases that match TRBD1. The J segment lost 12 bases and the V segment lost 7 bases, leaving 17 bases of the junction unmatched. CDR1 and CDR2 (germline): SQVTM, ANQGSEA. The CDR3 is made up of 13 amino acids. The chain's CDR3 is CSAVRGRNEGHTF. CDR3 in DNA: TGCAGCGCTGTGAGGGGGCGCAATGAAGGCCACACCTTC.

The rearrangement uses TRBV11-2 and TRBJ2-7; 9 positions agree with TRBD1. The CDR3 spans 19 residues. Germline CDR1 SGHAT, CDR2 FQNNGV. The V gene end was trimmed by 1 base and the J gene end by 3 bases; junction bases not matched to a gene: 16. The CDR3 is CASSLGSRPRDRVGYEQYF. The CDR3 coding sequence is TGTGCCAGCAGCTTAGGTTCTAGGCCCCGGGACAGGGTTGGCTACGAGCAGTACTTC.

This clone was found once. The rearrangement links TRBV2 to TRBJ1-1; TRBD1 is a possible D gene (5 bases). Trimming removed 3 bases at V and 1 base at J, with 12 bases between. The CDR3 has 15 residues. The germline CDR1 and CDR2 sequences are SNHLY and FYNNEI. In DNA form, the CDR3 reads TGTGCCAGCAGTGAGTACCAGGGCTCGAACACTGAAGCTTTCTTT. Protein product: CASSEYQGSNTEAFF.

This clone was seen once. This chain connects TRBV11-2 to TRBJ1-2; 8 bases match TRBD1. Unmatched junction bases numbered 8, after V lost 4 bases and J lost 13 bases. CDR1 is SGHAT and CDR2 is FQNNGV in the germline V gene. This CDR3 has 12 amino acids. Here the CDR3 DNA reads TGTGCCAGCAGCTCCCAGGGGGCGGTTTGCACCTTC. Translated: CASSSQGAVCTF. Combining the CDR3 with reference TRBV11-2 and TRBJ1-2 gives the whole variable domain EAGVAQSPRYKIIEKRQSVAFWCNPISGHATLYWYQQILGQGPKLLIQFQNNGVVDDSQLPKDRFSAERLKGVDSTLKIQPAKLEDSAVYLCASSSQGAVCTFGSGTRLTVV.

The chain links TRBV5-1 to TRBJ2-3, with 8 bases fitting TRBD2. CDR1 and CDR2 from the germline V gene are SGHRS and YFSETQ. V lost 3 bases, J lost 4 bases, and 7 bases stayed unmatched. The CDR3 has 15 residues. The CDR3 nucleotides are TGCGCCAGCAGCTCGGGACTAGTAAACCCAGATACGCAGTATTTT. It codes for CASSSGLVNPDTQYF.

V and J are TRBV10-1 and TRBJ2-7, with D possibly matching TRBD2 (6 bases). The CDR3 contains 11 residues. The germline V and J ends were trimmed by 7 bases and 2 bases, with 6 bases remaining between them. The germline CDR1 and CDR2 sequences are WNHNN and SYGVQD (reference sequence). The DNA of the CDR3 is TGCGCCAGCACGGGGGCCTACGAGCAGTACTTC. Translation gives CASTGAYEQYF.

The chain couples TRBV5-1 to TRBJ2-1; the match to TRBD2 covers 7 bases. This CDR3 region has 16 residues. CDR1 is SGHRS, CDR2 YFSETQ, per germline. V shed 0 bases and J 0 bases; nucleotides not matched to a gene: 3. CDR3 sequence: CASSLDWGGSYNEQFF. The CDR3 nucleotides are TGCGCCAGCAGCTTGGATTGGGGGGGCTCCTACAATGAGCAGTTCTTC.

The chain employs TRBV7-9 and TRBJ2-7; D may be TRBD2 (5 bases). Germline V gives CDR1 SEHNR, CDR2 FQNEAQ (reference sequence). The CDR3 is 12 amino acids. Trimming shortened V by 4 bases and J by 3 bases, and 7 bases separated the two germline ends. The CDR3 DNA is TGTGCCAGCAGCTCACGGGGCTACGAGCAGTACTTC. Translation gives CASSSRGYEQYF.

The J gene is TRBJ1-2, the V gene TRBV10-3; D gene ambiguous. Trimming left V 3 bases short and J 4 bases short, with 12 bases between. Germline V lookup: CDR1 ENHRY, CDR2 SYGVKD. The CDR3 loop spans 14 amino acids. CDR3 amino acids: CAISEYRESYGYTF. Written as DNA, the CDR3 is TGTGCCATCAGTGAATACCGGGAGAGCTATGGCTACACCTTC.